A selection of T cell receptor beta chains follows, all from one sample in a study of T cell repertoires in aging, cancer and after chemotherapy. Each CDR3 protein gets one entry after TCRdb re-called the multiplex PCR reads with MiXCR. The table records under 4,500 distinct CDR3 sequences, 30% to 40% of them present only once. The sample taken for sequencing was blood. Receptor source: a human donor with a solid tumor. Each CDR3 is given without its conserved first and last residue.

J gene,V gene,CDR3 protein
TRBJ2-5,TRBV15,ATSRGTGIETQY
TRBJ1-5,TRBV15,ATSRENRADQPQH
TRBJ2-3,TRBV19,ASSIIGHRSSTDTQY
TRBJ1-2,TRBV6-6,ASSYKGTSNYGCT
TRBJ2-1,TRBV7-2,ASSGRALSSYNEQF
TRBJ2-2,TRBV6-5,ASRRGVTGELF
TRBJ1-2,TRBV27,ASSYNGGTNYGYT
TRBJ1-1,TRBV19,ASSIGGTGYPEAF
TRBJ1-5,TRBV19,ASSLQWDQPQH
TRBJ2-4,TRBV19,ASSQERVAKNIQY
TRBJ1-6,TRBV27,ASGLMNYNSPLH
TRBJ2-2,TRBV7-2,ASSSSGTGFNGELF
TRBJ2-1,TRBV5-6,ASSLSGSNNEQF
TRBJ1-3,TRBV6-5,ASSQAYQTGNTIY
TRBJ1-2,TRBV6-1,ASSEHAGSYGYT
TRBJ2-1,TRBV10-2,ASSLNSGANLNEQF
TRBJ1-1,TRBV6-1,ASSAGGRAF
TRBJ2-7,TRBV10-3,AVGQGPAYEQY
TRBJ2-5,TRBV7-6,ASSLSMGQRETQY
TRBJ2-7,TRBV29-1,SGLDREYEQY
TRBJ1-1,TRBV29-1,SASTQQNTEAF
TRBJ2-6,TRBV29-1,SVAGTGGPGANVLT
TRBJ1-1,TRBV5-4,ASSHHRDRGEAF
TRBJ1-2,TRBV27,ASSLTGQEGKVYGYT
TRBJ1-1,TRBV20-1,SARVKHRNTEAF
TRBJ2-3,TRBV20-1,SAGATDTQY
TRBJ1-1,TRBV6-1,ASSGRAIGTPYTEAF
TRBJ1-4,TRBV6-6,ASSYGGAARRLF
TRBJ2-7,TRBV29-1,SVEGTGLTSYEQY
TRBJ1-2,TRBV5-4,ASSLGTGELLYT
.,TRBV29-1,SVEDPGLEETQY
TRBJ1-3,TRBV7-2,ASGNRGSGNTIY
TRBJ1-6,TRBV27,ASRLTGRNSPLH
TRBJ2-5,TRBV15,ATSRGGAEWAQY
TRBJ1-1,TRBV19,ASSMMGRSEAF
TRBJ1-6,TRBV10-1,ASSDGDSPLH
TRBJ1-3,TRBV5-1,ASSQDLSPGLAGDTIY